The text below deals with one T cell receptor (beta chain). Its antigen remains unidentified. V dropped 4 bases and J dropped 6 bases, with 9 bases sitting between them. CDR1 is SGHTA and CDR2 is FQGNSA in the germline V gene. The CDR3 runs 13 residues. This sample was included in a study of T cells in Graves' hyperthyroidism and ophthalmopathy. Over 18 months, lack of ophthalmopathy progression marked Graves' hyperthyroidism as stable. Study-wide results and limits: Most clonotypes expanded in the thyroid (above 0.001) were also present in blood.

TCR beta CDR3 regions were amplified from RNA. HTBI primers were employed in a first-round RT-PCR of the TCR CDR3. In TCRdb, the multiplex PCR reads were re-called with MiXCR into one record per CDR3 protein. The sample gives about 350,000 distinct CDR3 sequences, roughly 14% of which show up once; roughly 25% is in the top ten. Material for sequencing was blood. The chain is built from TRBV7-2 and TRBJ2-2; a possible D gene is TRBD1 (5 bases). The TCR sequence derives from a woman aged 30 to 39 with Graves' hyperthyroidism. CDR3 region: CASSWSRAGELFF. CDR3 nucleotide sequence: TGTGCCAGCAGCTGGAGCAGGGCCGGGGAGCTGTTTTTT.